This T cell receptor (beta chain) was obtained from a study of T-cell reconstitution after alpha-beta-depleted transplantation in children. Preparation of the TCRbeta library used unique molecular identifiers. Using its own MiXCR run on the PCR reads, TCRdb lists one record per CDR3 protein. The profile shows 170,000 or so distinct CDR3 sequences, approximately 6.6% of them singletons. In its sample, this clonotype was seen many times. The sample in question was PBMCs from the stem cell graft donor, obtained from the stem cell graft. The receptor was isolated from a human donor who donated a stem cell graft to a child with Wiskott-Aldrich syndrome.

The CDR3 loop is CASSLVSGVREQYF. The CDR3 coding sequence is TGTGCCAGCAGCTTAGTTAGCGGGGTAAGAGAGCAGTACTTC. The V and J genes are TRBV7-9 and TRBJ2-7, with 8 bases aligning to TRBD2. Trimming cost V 1 base and J 7 bases; bases outside gene matches: 6. Germline CDR1 and CDR2: SEHNR and FQNEAQ (reference sequence). This CDR3 is 14 amino acids long.